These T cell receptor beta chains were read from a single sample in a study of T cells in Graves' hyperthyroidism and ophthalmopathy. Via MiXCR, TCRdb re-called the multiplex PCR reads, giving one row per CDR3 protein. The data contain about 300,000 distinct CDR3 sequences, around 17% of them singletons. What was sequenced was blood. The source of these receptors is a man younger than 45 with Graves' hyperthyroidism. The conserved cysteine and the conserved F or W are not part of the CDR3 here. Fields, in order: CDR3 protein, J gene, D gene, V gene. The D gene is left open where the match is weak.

CDR3aa: ASSRVQDATEKLF
j_gene: TRBJ1-4
d_gene: NA
v_gene: TRBV18

CDR3aa: ASSHPGGSYNEQF
j_gene: TRBJ2-1
d_gene: TRBD2
v_gene: TRBV14

CDR3aa: ASIRAGRNTEAF
j_gene: TRBJ1-1
d_gene: NA
v_gene: TRBV7-9

CDR3aa: ASSLGFGLPRAY
j_gene: TRBJ2-7
d_gene: NA
v_gene: TRBV11-2

CDR3aa: SVGTGYGYT
j_gene: TRBJ1-2
d_gene: NA
v_gene: TRBV29-1

CDR3aa: SVGRGMGTGELF
j_gene: TRBJ2-2
d_gene: NA
v_gene: TRBV29-1

CDR3aa: ASSLHSGANVLT
j_gene: TRBJ2-6
d_gene: NA
v_gene: TRBV19

CDR3aa: ASRAAEFYEQY
j_gene: TRBJ2-7
d_gene: NA
v_gene: TRBV12-3/TRBV12-4

CDR3aa: ASSFQQVEQY
j_gene: TRBJ2-7
d_gene: NA
v_gene: TRBV28

CDR3aa: ASTGGGEAF
j_gene: TRBJ1-1
d_gene: NA
v_gene: TRBV9

CDR3aa: ASHRAGDTQY
j_gene: TRBJ2-3
d_gene: NA
v_gene: TRBV2

CDR3aa: ATSDSGQPNGETQY
j_gene: TRBJ2-5
d_gene: NA
v_gene: TRBV24-1

CDR3aa: ASSHGGVVTEAF
j_gene: TRBJ1-1
d_gene: NA
v_gene: TRBV7-8

CDR3aa: ASSPGRGTYEQY
j_gene: TRBJ2-7
d_gene: NA
v_gene: TRBV28

CDR3aa: SATGFGANVLT
j_gene: TRBJ2-6
d_gene: NA
v_gene: TRBV20-1

CDR3aa: ASSYGRMAF
j_gene: TRBJ1-1
d_gene: NA
v_gene: TRBV7-2

CDR3aa: ASSEGQGSTDTQY
j_gene: TRBJ2-3
d_gene: TRBD1
v_gene: TRBV2

CDR3aa: ASSYGREDGYT
j_gene: TRBJ1-2
d_gene: NA
v_gene: TRBV6-5

CDR3aa: LPVGHFDQPQH
j_gene: TRBJ1-5
d_gene: NA
v_gene: TRBV29-1

CDR3aa: ASSLDRGGGIPYEQY
j_gene: TRBJ2-7
d_gene: TRBD2
v_gene: TRBV7-2

CDR3aa: ASSSRSDTQY
j_gene: TRBJ2-3
d_gene: NA
v_gene: TRBV11-3

CDR3aa: SAYPRGEQETQY
j_gene: TRBJ2-5
d_gene: TRBD2
v_gene: TRBV20-1

CDR3aa: ASSLNNSYGQY
j_gene: TRBJ2-7
d_gene: NA
v_gene: TRBV11-2

CDR3aa: ASSIEIQGYNYGYT
j_gene: TRBJ1-2
d_gene: NA
v_gene: TRBV19

CDR3aa: ASSLGLTLTYEQY
j_gene: TRBJ2-7
d_gene: NA
v_gene: TRBV5-5

CDR3aa: ASSHRQGIPGYT
j_gene: TRBJ1-2
d_gene: TRBD1
v_gene: TRBV7-2

CDR3aa: AISELEDEQF
j_gene: TRBJ2-1
d_gene: NA
v_gene: TRBV10-3

CDR3aa: ASRKEGGLSYGYT
j_gene: TRBJ1-2
d_gene: NA
v_gene: TRBV28

CDR3aa: ASSSLINTEAF
j_gene: TRBJ1-1
d_gene: NA
v_gene: TRBV7-9

CDR3aa: ASSQTGDGEQF
j_gene: TRBJ2-1
d_gene: TRBD1
v_gene: TRBV3-1

CDR3aa: ASTLGHNYGYT
j_gene: TRBJ1-2
d_gene: NA
v_gene: TRBV7-2

CDR3aa: AWSGYLTSGVSLGQSPYEQY
j_gene: TRBJ2-7
d_gene: TRBD2
v_gene: TRBV30

CDR3aa: ASSASRDRTYEQY
j_gene: TRBJ2-7
d_gene: TRBD1
v_gene: TRBV7-8

CDR3aa: ASSQYHGPSNYGYT
j_gene: TRBJ1-2
d_gene: NA
v_gene: TRBV4-1

CDR3aa: ASSRTGSDEQY
j_gene: TRBJ2-7
d_gene: NA
v_gene: TRBV19

CDR3aa: AWSDRKRQPQH
j_gene: TRBJ1-5
d_gene: NA
v_gene: TRBV30

CDR3aa: ASSLSTGVDYYEQY
j_gene: TRBJ2-7
d_gene: TRBD1
v_gene: TRBV27

CDR3aa: ASSLRGGAETQY
j_gene: TRBJ2-5
d_gene: TRBD1
v_gene: TRBV27

CDR3aa: ASTNVGGSYEQY
j_gene: TRBJ2-7
d_gene: TRBD2
v_gene: TRBV6-1

CDR3aa: AWTGQAGEKLF
j_gene: TRBJ1-4
d_gene: TRBD1
v_gene: TRBV30

CDR3aa: ATSRGSTSGRAGSYNEQF
j_gene: TRBJ2-1
d_gene: TRBD2
v_gene: TRBV15

CDR3aa: ASSQDSGGAGWTYNSPLH
j_gene: TRBJ1-6
d_gene: NA
v_gene: TRBV3-1

CDR3aa: ASSHDGFYEQF
j_gene: TRBJ2-1
d_gene: NA
v_gene: TRBV3-1

CDR3aa: ASKQGVTPQTDTQY
j_gene: TRBJ2-3
d_gene: TRBD1
v_gene: TRBV10-2

CDR3aa: ASSFVQNSYEQY
j_gene: TRBJ2-7
d_gene: NA
v_gene: TRBV28

CDR3aa: SASEGASGANVLT
j_gene: TRBJ2-6
d_gene: TRBD1
v_gene: TRBV20-1

CDR3aa: AGSSRLPSGSGREKRRTGELF
j_gene: TRBJ2-2
d_gene: TRBD2
v_gene: TRBV7-8

CDR3aa: ASSLARGTGPRNTEAF
j_gene: TRBJ1-1
d_gene: TRBD1
v_gene: TRBV12-3/TRBV12-4

CDR3aa: ASSSTVVGIDTDTQY
j_gene: TRBJ2-3
d_gene: NA
v_gene: TRBV7-9

CDR3aa: ASSWGQGANRYT
j_gene: TRBJ1-2
d_gene: TRBD1
v_gene: TRBV28

CDR3aa: ATGDGGAHNEQF
j_gene: TRBJ2-1
d_gene: NA
v_gene: TRBV24-1

CDR3aa: ATQAGLSYNEQF
j_gene: TRBJ2-1
d_gene: NA
v_gene: TRBV10-3

CDR3aa: SARGSGRDTQY
j_gene: TRBJ2-3
d_gene: TRBD2
v_gene: TRBV20-1